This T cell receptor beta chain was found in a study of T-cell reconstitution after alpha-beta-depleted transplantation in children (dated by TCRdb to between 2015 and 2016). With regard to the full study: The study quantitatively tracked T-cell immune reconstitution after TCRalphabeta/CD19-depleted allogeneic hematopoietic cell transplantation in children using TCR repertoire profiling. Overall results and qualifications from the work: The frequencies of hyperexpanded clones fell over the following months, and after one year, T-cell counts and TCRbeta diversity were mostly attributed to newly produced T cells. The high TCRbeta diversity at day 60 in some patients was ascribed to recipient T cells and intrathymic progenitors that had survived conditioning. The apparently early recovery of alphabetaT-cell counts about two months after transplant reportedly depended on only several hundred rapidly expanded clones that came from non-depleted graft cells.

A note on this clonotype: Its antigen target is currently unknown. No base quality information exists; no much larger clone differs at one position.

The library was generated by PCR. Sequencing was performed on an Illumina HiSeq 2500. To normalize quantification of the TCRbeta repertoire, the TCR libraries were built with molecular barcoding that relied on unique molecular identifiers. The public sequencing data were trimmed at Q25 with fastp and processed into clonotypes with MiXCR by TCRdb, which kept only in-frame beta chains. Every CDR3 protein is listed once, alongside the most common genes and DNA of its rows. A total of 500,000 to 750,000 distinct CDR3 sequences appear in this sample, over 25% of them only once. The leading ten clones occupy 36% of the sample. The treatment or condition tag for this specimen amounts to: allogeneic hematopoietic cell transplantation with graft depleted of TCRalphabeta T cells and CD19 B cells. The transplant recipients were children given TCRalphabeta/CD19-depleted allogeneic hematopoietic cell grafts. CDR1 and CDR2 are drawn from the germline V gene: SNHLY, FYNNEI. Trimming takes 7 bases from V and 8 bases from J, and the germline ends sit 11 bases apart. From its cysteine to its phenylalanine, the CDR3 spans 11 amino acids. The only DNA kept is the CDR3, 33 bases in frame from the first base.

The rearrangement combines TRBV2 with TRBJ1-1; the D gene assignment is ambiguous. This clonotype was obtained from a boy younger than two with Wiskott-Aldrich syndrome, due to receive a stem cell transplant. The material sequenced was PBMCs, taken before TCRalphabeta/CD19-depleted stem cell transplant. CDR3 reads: CASNLAVEAFF. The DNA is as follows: TGTGCCAGCAACTTGGCAGTAGAAGCTTTCTTT.